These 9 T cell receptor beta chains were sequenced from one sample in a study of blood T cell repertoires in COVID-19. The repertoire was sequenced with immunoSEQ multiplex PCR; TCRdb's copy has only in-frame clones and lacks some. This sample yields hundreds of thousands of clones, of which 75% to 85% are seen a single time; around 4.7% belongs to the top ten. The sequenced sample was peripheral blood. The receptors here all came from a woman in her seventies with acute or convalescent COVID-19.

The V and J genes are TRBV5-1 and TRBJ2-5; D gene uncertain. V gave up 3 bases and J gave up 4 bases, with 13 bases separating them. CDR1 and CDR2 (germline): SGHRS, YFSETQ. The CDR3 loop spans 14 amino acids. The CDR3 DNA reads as TGCGCCAGCAGCTCTGACTGGAGAGTAGAGACCCAGTACTTC. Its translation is CASSSDWRVETQYF.

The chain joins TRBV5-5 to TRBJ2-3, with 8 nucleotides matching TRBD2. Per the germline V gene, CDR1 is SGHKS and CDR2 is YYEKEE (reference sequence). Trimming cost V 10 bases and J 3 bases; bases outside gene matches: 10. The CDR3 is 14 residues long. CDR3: CAAQRGGITDTQYF. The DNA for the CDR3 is TGTGCCGCCCAACGGGGGGGCATTACAGATACGCAGTATTTT.

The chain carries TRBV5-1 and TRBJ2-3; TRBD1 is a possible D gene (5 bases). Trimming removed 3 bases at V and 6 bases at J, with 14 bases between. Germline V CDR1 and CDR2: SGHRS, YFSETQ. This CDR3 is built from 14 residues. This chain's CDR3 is CASSSGAGLDTQYF. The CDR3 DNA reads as TGCGCCAGCAGCTCTGGTGCAGGGCTGGATACGCAGTATTTT.

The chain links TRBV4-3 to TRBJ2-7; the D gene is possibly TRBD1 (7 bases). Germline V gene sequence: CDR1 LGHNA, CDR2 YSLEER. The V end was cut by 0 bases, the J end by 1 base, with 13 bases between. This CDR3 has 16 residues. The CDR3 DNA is TGCGCCAGCAGCCAAGATCCCAGGGGGGCTTCCTACGAGCAGTACTTC. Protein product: CASSQDPRGASYEQYF.

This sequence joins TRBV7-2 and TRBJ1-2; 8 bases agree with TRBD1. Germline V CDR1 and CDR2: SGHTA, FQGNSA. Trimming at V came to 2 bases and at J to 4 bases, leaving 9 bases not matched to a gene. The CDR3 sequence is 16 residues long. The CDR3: CASSLFLTGVAYGYTF. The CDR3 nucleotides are TGTGCCAGCAGCTTATTCTTGACAGGGGTGGCCTATGGCTACACCTTC.

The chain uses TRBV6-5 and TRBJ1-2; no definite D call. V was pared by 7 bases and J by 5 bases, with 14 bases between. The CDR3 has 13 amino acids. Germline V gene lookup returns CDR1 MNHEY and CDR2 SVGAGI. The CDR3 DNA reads TGTGCCAGCACCCAGAACTGGGCGTATGGCTACACCTTC. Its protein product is CASTQNWAYGYTF.

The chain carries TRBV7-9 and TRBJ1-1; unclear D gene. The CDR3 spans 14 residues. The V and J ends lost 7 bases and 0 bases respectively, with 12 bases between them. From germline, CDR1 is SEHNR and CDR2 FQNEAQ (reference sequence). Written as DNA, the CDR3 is TGTGCCAGCACCCTGGGCCAACTGAACACTGAAGCTTTCTTT. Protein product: CASTLGQLNTEAFF.

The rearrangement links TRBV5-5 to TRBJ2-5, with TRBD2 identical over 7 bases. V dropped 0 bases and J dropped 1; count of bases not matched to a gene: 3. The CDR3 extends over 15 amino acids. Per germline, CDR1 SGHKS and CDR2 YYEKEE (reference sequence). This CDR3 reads CASSLGEGRQETQYF. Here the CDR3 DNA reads TGTGCCAGCAGCTTGGGGGAGGGGCGCCAAGAGACCCAGTACTTC.

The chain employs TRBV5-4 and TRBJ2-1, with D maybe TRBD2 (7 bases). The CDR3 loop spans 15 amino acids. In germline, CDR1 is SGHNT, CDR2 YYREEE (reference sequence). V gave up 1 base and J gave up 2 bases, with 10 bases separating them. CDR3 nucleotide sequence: TGTGCCAGCAGCTTGACGGGGGGCCCCTACAATGAGCAGTTCTTC. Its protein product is CASSLTGGPYNEQFF. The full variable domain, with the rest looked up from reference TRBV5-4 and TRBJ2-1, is ETGVTQSPTHLIKTRGQQVTLRCSSQSGHNTVSWYQQALGQGPQFIFQYYREEENGRGNFPPRFSGLQFPNYSSELNVNALELDDSALYLCASSLTGGPYNEQFFGPGTRLTVL.